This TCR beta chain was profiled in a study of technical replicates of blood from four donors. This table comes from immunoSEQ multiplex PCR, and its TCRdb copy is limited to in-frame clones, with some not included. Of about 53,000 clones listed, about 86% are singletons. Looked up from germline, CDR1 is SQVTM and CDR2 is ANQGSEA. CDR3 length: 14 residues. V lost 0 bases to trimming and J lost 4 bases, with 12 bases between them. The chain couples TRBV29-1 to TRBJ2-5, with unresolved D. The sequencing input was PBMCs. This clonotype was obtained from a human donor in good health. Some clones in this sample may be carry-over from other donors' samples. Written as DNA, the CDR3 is TGCAGCGTTGAAGACTCTCCGGTTAGAGAGACCCAGTACTTC. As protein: CSVEDSPVRETQYF. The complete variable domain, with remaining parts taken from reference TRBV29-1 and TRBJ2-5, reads SAVISQKPSRDICQRGTSLTIQCQVDSQVTMMFWYRQQPGQSLTLIATANQGSEATYESGFVIDKFPISRPNLTFSTLTVSNMSPEDSSIYLCSVEDSPVRETQYFGPGTRLLVL.